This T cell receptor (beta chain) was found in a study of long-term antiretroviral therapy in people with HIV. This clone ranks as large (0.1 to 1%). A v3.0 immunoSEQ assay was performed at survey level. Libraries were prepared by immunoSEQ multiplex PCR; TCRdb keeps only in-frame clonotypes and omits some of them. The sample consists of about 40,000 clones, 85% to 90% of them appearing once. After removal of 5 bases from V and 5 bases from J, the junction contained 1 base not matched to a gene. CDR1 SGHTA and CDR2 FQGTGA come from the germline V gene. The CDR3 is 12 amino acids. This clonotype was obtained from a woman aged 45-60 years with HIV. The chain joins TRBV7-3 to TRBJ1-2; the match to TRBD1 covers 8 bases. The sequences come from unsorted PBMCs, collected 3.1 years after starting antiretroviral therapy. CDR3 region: CASSRQGYGYTF. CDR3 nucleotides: TGTGCCAGCAGCAGACAGGGGTATGGCTACACCTTC.